The next 5 T cell receptor beta chains were all read from a single sample in a study of blood T cells in healthy people across ages. Alongside a J-beta primer mix, a sample-barcoded 5' primer served in a second PCR lasting about 7 to 12 cycles. TCRdb reanalysed the 5' RACE reads using MiXCR and keeps one entry per CDR3 protein. Of approximately 320,000 distinct CDR3 sequences in the sample, 25% to 30% were seen once. Sequencing was done on a sample of blood. The receptors originated from a woman in her 70s in good health.

This chain uses TRBV4-3 with TRBJ2-5; possible D gene TRBD1, 6 bases. CDR3 size: 15 residues. V gave up 0 bases and J gave up 4 bases, with 12 bases separating them. CDR1 LGHNA and CDR2 YSLEER come from the germline V gene. The CDR3 DNA follows: TGCGCCAGCAGCCAAGAGGGGGCACGGGCAGAGACCCAGTACTTC. Translation: CASSQEGARAETQYF.

This chain joins TRBV20-1 and TRBJ1-1; 7 bases are a match to TRBD1. The CDR3 totals 15 residues. Trimming cost V 0 bases and J 5 bases; bases outside gene matches: 9. Germline CDR1 DFQATT, CDR2 SNEGSKA (reference sequence). The CDR3 bases are TGCAGTGCTAGAGATAAGGAGACAGGGTGGACTGAAGCTTTCTTT. Encoded protein: CSARDKETGWTEAFF.

The chain is built from TRBV28 and TRBJ2-1, with D unresolved. V was pared by 8 bases and J by 0 bases, with 17 bases between. The CDR3 totals 16 residues. Germline values: CDR1 MDHEN, CDR2 SYDVKM. The CDR3 reads CASSRAEVSSYNEQFF. CDR3 nucleotides: TGTGCCAGCTCTAGAGCCGAGGTTTCCTCCTACAATGAGCAGTTCTTC.

Only a few counts were recorded for this clonotype. V and J are TRBV7-2 and TRBJ2-7, with D tentatively TRBD2 (6 bases). Germline V lookup: CDR1 SGHTA, CDR2 FQGNSA. Trimming removed 6 bases from V and 3 bases from J, with 12 bases in between. This CDR3 has 13 amino acids. CDR3 sequence: CASSGGINYEQYF. DNA for the CDR3: TGTGCCAGCAGTGGCGGGATTAACTACGAGCAGTACTTC. The whole variable domain, filled in from reference TRBV7-2 and TRBJ2-7, reads GAGVSQSPSNKVTEKGKDVELRCDPISGHTALYWYRQSLGQGLEFLIYFQGNSAPDKSGLPSDRFSAERTGGSVSTLTIQRTQQEDSAVYLCASSGGINYEQYFGPGTRLTVT.

The gene calls are TRBV2 and TRBJ2-1; D is perhaps TRBD2 (6 bases). The germline V gene has CDR1 SNHLY and CDR2 FYNNEI. V lost 8 bases to trimming and J lost 5 bases, with 22 bases between them. CDR3 length: 16 amino acids. The CDR3 loop reads CASAPRGASKNNEQFF. The CDR3 DNA reads as TGTGCCAGCGCCCCCCGCGGGGCAAGCAAGAACAATGAGCAGTTCTTC.